Reported below is one T cell receptor beta chain. Its specificity is unknown. The record originates from a study of shared clonotypes between healthy human individuals. Assay execution took place at the deep level. Clones were read by immunoSEQ multiplex PCR, and TCRdb kept only the in-frame ones, dropping some. The sample holds around 1.5 million clones, under 99% seen once. Splitting the CD4+ cells yielded a CD45RA+ naive subset and a CD45RA-negative memory subset. This CDR3 is 15 amino acids long. Germline V lookup: CDR1 SGHNT, CDR2 YYREEE (reference sequence). V lost 5 bases and J lost 6, with 20 bases in between. General study findings and limits: It was the few donors that limited the genetic and exposure-history diversity represented.

The TCR originated in a man aged 30 to 45 in good health. J is TRBJ1-2 and V is TRBV5-4; perhaps TRBD1 as D (5 bases). The material sequenced was naive CD4+ T cells sorted from blood. The subset is: CD45RA+ positively selected. CDR3 sequence reads: CASSHTRGGRNGYTF. The CDR3 coding sequence is TGTGCCAGCAGTCATACTCGTGGGGGACGTAATGGCTACACCTTC.